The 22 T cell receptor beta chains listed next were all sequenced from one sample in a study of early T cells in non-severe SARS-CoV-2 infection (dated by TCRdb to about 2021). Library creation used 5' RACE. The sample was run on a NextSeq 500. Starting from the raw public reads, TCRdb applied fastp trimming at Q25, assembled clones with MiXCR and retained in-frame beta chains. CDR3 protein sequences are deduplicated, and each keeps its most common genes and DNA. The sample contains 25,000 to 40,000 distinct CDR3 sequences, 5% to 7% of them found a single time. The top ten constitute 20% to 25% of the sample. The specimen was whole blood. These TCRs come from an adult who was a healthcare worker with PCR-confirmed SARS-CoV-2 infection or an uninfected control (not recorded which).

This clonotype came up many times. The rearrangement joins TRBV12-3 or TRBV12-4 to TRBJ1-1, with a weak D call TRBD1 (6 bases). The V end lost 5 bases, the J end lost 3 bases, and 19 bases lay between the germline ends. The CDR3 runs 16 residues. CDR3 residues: CASSDRDIFVDTEAFF. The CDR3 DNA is TGTGCCAGCAGTGACCGGGACATATTCGTCGACACTGAAGCTTTCTTT.

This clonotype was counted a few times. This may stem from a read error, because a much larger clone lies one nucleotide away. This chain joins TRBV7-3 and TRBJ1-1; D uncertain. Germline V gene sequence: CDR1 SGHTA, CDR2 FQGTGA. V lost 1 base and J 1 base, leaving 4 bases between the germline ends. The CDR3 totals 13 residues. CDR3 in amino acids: CASSLMGNTEAFF. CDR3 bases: TGTGCCAGCAGCTTAATGGGGAACACTGAAGCTTTCTTT.

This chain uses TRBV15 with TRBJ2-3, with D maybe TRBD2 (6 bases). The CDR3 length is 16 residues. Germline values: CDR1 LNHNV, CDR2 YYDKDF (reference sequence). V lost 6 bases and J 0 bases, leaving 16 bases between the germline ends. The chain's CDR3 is CATSLVVGRSTDTQYF. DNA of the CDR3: TGTGCCACCAGTCTGGTTGTGGGGAGGAGCACAGATACGCAGTATTTT.

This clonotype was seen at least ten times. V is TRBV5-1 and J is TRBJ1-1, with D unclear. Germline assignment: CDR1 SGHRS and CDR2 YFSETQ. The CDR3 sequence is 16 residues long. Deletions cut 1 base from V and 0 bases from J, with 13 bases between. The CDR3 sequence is CASSLMRTAMNTEAFF. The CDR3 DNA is TGCGCCAGCAGCTTGATGAGGACGGCCATGAACACTGAAGCTTTCTTT.

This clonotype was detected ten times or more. The CDR3 DNA reads as TGTGCCTGGTCAGGGAGATCAGATACGCAGTATTTT. Residues: CAWSGRSDTQYF. The gene calls are TRBV30 and TRBJ2-3, with D possibly called TRBD1 or TRBD2 (5 bases each). Per germline, CDR1 GTSNPN and CDR2 SVGIG (reference sequence). The CDR3 covers 12 residues. The V end was cut by 5 bases, the J end by 4 bases, with 10 bases between.

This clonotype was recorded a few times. This chain's CDR3 is CATDTQETQYF. The CDR3 DNA is TGTGCCACGGACACTCAAGAGACCCAGTACTTC. The chain joins TRBV7-9 to TRBJ2-5; TRBD1 might be the D (5 bases). V lost 10 bases and J lost 2, with 8 bases in between. The CDR3 has 11 amino acids. Germline V gene sequence: CDR1 SEHNR, CDR2 FQNEAQ (reference sequence).

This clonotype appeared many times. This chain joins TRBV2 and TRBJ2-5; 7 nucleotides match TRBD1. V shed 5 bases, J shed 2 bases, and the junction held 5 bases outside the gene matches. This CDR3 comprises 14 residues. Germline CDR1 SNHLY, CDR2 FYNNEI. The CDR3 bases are TGTGCCAGCAGTCCCCGGACAGGTCAAGAGACCCAGTACTTC. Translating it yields CASSPRTGQETQYF. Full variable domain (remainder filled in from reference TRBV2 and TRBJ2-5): EPEVTQTPSHQVTQMGQEVILRCVPISNHLYFYWYRQILGQKVEFLVSFYNNEISEKSEIFDDQFSVERPDGSNFTLKIRSTKLEDSAMYFCASSPRTGQETQYFGPGTRLLVL.

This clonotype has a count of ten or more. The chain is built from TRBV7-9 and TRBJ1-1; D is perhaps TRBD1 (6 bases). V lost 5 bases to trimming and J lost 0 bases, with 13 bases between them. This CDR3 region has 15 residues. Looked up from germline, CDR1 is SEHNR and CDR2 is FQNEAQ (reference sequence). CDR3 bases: TGTGCCAGCAGCCCCCGGACAGCCATGAACACTGAAGCTTTCTTT. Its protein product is CASSPRTAMNTEAFF.

The CDR3 nucleotides read TGTGCCAGCAGTCTTGTGAGGGGGGACTACGAGCAGTACTTC. It encodes CASSLVRGDYEQYF. The J gene is TRBJ2-7, the V gene TRBV6-1, with D perhaps being TRBD1 or TRBD2 (6 bases each). Germline V gives CDR1 MNHNS, CDR2 SASEGT. The V end lost 5 bases, the J end lost 3 bases, and 14 bases lay between the germline ends. This CDR3 is 14 amino acids long.

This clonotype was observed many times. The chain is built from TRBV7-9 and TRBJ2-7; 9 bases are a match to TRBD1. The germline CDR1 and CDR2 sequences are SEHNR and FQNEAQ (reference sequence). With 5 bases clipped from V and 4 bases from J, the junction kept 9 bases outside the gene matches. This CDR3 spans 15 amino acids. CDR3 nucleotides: TGTGCCAGCAGCGGATTCACAGGGGGCCGTTACGAGCAGTACTTC. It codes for CASSGFTGGRYEQYF.

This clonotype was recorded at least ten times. The CDR3 DNA sequence: TGTGCCAGTAGTAGCAGAAGGGGAGAAAAACTGTTTTTT. It codes for CASSSRRGEKLFF. The chain is built from TRBV19 and TRBJ1-4; tentatively, D is TRBD1 (5 bases). Trimming stripped 4 bases from V and 8 bases from J, with 11 bases between. This CDR3 region has 13 residues. Germline V lookup: CDR1 LNHDA, CDR2 SQIVND (reference sequence).

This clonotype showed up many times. In nucleotides, the CDR3 is TGTGCCAGCCACCGGACACGGACGGATACGCAGTATTTT. It codes for CASHRTRTDTQYF. The rearrangement joins TRBV6-6 to TRBJ2-3, with D possibly being TRBD1 (5 bases). Germline V gives CDR1 MNHNY, CDR2 SVGAGI (reference sequence). The CDR3 consists of 13 residues. Trimming took off 8 bases at V and 6 bases at J, with 15 bases between the two ends.

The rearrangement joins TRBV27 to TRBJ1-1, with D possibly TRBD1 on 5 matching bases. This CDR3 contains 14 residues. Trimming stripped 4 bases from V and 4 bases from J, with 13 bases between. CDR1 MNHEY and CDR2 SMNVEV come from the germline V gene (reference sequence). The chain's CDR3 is CASSSHQGGTEAFF. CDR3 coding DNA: TGTGCCAGCAGTTCGCACCAGGGTGGCACTGAAGCTTTCTTT.

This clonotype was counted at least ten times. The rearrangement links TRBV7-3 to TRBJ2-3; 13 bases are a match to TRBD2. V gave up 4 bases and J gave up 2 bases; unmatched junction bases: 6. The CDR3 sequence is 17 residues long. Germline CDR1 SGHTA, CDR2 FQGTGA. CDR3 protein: CASSSGLAGEFTDTQYF. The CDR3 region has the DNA TGTGCCAGCAGCTCTGGACTAGCGGGGGAATTCACAGATACGCAGTATTTT.

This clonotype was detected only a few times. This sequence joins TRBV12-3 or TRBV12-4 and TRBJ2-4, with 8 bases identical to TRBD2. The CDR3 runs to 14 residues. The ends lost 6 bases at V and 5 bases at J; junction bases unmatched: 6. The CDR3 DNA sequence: TGTGCCAGCAGAGCGGGGGCCGGGGAAAACATTCAGTACTTC. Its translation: CASRAGAGENIQYF.

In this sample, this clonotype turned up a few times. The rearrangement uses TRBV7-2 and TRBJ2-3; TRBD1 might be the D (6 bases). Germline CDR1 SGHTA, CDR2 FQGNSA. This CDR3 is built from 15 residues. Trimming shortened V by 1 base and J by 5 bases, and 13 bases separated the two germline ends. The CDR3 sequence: CASSLVVGAGDTQYF. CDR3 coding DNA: TGTGCCAGCAGCTTAGTAGTGGGGGCGGGAGATACGCAGTATTTT.

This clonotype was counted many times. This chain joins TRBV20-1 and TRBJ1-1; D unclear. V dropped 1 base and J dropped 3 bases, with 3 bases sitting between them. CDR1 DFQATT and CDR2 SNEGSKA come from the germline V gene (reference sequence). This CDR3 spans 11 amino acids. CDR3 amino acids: CSARGDTEAFF. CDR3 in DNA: TGCAGTGCTAGAGGGGACACTGAAGCTTTCTTT.

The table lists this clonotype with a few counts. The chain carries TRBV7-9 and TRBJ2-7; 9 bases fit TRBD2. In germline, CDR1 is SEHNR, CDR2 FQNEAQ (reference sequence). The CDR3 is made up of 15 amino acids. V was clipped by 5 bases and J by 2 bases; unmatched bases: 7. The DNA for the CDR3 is TGTGCCAGCAGCCCGGAGGCTAGCGGGACCTACGAGCAGTACTTC. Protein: CASSPEASGTYEQYF.

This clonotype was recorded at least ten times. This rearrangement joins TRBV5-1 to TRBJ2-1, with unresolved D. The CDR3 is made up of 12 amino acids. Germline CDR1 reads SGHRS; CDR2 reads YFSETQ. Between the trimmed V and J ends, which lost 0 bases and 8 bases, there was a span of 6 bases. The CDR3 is CASSLALDEQFF. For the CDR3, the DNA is TGCGCCAGCAGCTTGGCTCTCGATGAGCAGTTCTTC.

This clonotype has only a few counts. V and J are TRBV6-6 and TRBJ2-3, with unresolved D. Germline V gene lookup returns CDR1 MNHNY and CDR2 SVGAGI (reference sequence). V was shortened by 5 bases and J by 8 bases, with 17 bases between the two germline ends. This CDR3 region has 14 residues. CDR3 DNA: TGTGCCAGCAGTCGTGATAACCTTTATGGTACGCAGTATTTT. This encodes CASSRDNLYGTQYF.

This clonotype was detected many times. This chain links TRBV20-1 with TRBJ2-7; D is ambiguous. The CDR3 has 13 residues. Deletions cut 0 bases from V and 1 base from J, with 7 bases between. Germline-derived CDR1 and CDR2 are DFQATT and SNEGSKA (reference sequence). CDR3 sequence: CSARDGGSYEQYF. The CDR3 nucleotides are TGCAGTGCTAGAGATGGTGGTTCCTACGAGCAGTACTTC.

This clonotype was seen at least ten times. The CDR3 coding sequence is TGTGCCAGCAGCCCCCCGGGGACTGAAGCTTTCTTT. This sequence encodes CASSPPGTEAFF. The V call is TRBV7-9, the J call TRBJ1-1; no clear D. The CDR3 totals 12 residues. Germline V gene sequence: CDR1 SEHNR, CDR2 FQNEAQ (reference sequence). With 5 bases removed from V and 5 bases from J, the gap between germline ends came to 9 bases.